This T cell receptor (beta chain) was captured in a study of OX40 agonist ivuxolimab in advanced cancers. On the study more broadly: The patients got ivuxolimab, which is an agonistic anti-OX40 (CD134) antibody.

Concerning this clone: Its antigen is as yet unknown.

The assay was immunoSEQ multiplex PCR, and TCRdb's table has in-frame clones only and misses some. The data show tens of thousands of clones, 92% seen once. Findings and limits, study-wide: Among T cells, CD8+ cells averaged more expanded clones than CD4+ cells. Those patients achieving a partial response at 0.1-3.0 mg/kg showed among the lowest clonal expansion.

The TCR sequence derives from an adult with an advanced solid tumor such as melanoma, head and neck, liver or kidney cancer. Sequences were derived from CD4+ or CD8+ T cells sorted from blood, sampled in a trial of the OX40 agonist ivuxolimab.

CDR3 DNA: TGTGCCAGCAGCGTAGATGGCGGAGAGAGCACAGATACGCAGTATTTT. Protein product: CASSVDGGESTDTQYF. The genes are TRBV9 and TRBJ2-3; no clear D gene. Per germline, CDR1 SGDLS and CDR2 YYNGEE. The ends were cut back, 0 bases at V and 0 bases at J, with 11 bases in the middle. The CDR3 is 16 residues long. Using reference TRBV9 and TRBJ2-3 for the parts outside the CDR3, the full variable domain is DSGVTQTPKHLITATGQRVTLRCSPRSGDLSVYWYQQSLDQGLQFLIQYYNGEERAKGNILERFSAQQFPDLHSELNLSSLELGDSALYFCASSVDGGESTDTQYFGPGTRLTVL.